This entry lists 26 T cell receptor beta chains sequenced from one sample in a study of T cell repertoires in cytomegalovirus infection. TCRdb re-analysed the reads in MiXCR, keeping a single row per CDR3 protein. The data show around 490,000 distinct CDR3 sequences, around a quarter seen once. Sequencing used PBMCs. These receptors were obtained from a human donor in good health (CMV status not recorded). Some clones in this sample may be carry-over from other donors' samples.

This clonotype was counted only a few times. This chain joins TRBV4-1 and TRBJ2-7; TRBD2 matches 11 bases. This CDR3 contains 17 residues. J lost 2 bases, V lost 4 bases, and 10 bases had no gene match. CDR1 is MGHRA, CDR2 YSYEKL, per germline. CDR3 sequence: CASSLRELAGGPYEQYF. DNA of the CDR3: TGCGCCAGCAGCCTTCGAGAGCTAGCGGGAGGCCCCTACGAGCAGTACTTC.

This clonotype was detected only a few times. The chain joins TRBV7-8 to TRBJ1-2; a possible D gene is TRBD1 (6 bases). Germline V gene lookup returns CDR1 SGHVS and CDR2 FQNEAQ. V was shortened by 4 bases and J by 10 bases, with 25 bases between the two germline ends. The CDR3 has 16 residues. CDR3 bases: TGTGCCAGCAGCTGGGACATTAGGAGCCAGGCTAATGACTACACCTTC. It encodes CASSWDIRSQANDYTF.

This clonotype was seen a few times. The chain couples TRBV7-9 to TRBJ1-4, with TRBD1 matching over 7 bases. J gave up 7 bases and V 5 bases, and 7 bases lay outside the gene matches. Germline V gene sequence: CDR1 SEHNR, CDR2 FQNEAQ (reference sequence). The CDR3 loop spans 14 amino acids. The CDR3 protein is CASSRDSAVEKLFF. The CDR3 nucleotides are TGTGCCAGCAGCCGGGACAGCGCGGTTGAAAAACTGTTTTTT.

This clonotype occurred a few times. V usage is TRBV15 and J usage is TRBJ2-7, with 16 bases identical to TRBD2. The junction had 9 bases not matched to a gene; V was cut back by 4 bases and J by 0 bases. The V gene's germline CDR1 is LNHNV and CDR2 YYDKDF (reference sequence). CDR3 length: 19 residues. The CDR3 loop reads CATSKTPGLAGGSSYEQYF. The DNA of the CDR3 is TGTGCCACCAGCAAAACCCCGGGACTAGCGGGAGGGTCCTCCTACGAGCAGTACTTC.

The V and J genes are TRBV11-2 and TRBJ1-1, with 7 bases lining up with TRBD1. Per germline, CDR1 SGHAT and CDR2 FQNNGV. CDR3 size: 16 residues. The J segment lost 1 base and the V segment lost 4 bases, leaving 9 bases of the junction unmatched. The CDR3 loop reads CASSSARTGTNTEAFF. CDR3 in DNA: TGTGCCAGCAGCTCCGCCCGGACAGGAACGAACACTGAAGCTTTCTTT. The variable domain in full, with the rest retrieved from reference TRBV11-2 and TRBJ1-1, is EAGVAQSPRYKIIEKRQSVAFWCNPISGHATLYWYQQILGQGPKLLIQFQNNGVVDDSQLPKDRFSAERLKGVDSTLKIQPAKLEDSAVYLCASSSARTGTNTEAFFGQGTRLTVV.

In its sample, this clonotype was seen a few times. CDR3 nucleotides: TGTGCCAGCAGTTTAGACAGGGGGAGTGGCACTGAAGCTTTCTTT. It translates to CASSLDRGSGTEAFF. V is TRBV28 and J is TRBJ1-1; 9 bases align to TRBD1. Germline-derived CDR1 and CDR2 are MDHEN and SYDVKM. V was pared by 2 bases and J by 4 bases, with 5 bases of the junction left unmatched. The CDR3 length is 15 residues.

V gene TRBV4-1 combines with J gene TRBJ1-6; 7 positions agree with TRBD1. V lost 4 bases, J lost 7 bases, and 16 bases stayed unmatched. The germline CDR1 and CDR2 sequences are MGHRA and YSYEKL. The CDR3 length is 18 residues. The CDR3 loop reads CASSPGTALGYRNSPLHF. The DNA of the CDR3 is TGCGCCAGCAGCCCGGGGACAGCGTTGGGGTATAGGAATTCACCCCTCCACTTT.

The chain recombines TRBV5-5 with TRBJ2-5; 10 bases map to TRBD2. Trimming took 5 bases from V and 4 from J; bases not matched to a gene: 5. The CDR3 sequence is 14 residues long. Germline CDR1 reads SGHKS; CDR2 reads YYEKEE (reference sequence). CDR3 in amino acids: CASRASGRGETQYF. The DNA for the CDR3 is TGTGCCAGCAGGGCGAGCGGGAGGGGAGAGACCCAGTACTTC.

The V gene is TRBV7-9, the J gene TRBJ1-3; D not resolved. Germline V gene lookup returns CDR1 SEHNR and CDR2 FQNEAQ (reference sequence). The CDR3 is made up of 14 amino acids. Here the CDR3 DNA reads TGTAGTCCCGGAGGGCAGCCTCCGGGAAACACCATATATTTT. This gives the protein CSPGGQPPGNTIYF.

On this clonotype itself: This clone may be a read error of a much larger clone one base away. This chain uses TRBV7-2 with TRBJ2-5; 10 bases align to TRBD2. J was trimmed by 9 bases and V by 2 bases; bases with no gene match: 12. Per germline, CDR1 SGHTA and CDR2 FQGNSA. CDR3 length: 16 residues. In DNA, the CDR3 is TGTGCCAGCAGCTTAAACATCCTAGCGGGAGTTGAGGCCCAGTACTTC. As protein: CASSLNILAGVEAQYF.

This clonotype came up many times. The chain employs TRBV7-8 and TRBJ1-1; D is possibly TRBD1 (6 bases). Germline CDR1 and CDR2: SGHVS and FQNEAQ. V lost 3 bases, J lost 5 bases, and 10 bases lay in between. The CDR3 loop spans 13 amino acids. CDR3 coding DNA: TGTGCCAGCAGCTTGAGGGGGAAGACTGAAGCTTTCTTT. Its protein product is CASSLRGKTEAFF.

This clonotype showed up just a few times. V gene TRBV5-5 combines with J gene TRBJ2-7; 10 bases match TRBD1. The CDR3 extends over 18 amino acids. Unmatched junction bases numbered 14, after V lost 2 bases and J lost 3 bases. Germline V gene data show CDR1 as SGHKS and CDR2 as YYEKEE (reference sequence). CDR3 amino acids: CASSFRTGGILWNYEQYF. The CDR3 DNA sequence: TGTGCCAGCAGCTTCAGGACAGGGGGAATATTGTGGAACTACGAGCAGTACTTC.

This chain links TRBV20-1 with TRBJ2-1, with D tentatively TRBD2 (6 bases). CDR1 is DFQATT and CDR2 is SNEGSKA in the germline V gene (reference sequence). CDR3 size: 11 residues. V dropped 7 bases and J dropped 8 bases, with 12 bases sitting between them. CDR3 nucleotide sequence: TGCAGTGGACGGGCGGGATATGAGCAGTTCTTC. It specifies CSGRAGYEQFF.

CDR3 bases: TGTGCCAGCAGTGAGGGCGGGACCTCCAGCGGGGAGCTGTTTTTT. Protein product: CASSEGGTSSGELFF. V and J are TRBV28 and TRBJ2-2, with a tentative D call TRBD2 (6 bases). The CDR3 covers 15 residues. V was clipped by 5 bases and J by 7 bases, with 17 bases between them. The germline CDR1 and CDR2 sequences are MDHEN and SYDVKM.

The CDR3 nucleotides are TGTGCCAGCAGCCAAGAGTGGGAGCGGGAGAATGAGCAGTTCTTC. Translating gives CASSQEWERENEQFF. This chain joins TRBV14 and TRBJ2-1; the match to TRBD2 covers 8 bases. Trimming at V came to 0 bases and at J to 7 bases, leaving 5 bases not matched to a gene. The CDR3 has 15 amino acids. Germline loops: CDR1 SGHDN, CDR2 FVKESK.

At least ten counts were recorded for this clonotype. CDR3 sequence reads: CASTFFGGSGNTIYF. Here the CDR3 DNA reads TGTGCCAGTACCTTTTTCGGAGGTTCCGGAAACACCATATATTTT. The chain combines TRBV7-2 with TRBJ1-3; no clear D. This CDR3 comprises 15 residues. Germline lookup yields CDR1 SGHTA and CDR2 FQGNSA. The V gene lost 9 bases and the J gene lost 4 bases, with 19 bases spanning the gap.

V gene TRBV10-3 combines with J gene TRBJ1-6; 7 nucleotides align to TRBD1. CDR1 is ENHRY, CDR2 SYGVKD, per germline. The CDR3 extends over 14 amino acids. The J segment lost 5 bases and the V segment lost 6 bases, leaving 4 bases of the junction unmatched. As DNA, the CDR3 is TGTGCCATCAGAGGGGGCTCGAATAATTCACCCCTCCACTTT. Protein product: CAIRGGSNNSPLHF.

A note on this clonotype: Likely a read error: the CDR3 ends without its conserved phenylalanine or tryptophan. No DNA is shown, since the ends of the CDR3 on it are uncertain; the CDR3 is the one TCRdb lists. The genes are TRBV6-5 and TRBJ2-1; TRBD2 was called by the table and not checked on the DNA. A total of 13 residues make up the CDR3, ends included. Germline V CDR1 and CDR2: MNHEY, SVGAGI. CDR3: CASSYSTGLGLAV.

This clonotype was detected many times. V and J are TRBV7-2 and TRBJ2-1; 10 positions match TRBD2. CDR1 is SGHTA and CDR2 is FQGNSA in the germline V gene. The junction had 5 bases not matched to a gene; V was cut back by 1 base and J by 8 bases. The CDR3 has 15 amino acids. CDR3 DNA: TGTGCCAGCAGCTTAGAGCGGGAGGGCCCCGATGAGCAGTTCTTC. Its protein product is CASSLEREGPDEQFF.

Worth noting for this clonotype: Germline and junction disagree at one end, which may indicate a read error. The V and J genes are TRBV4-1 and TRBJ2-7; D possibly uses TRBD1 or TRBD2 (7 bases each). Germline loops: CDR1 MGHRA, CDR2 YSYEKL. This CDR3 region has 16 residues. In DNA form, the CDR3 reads TGTGCCAGCAGCCAAGAAGGGAGGGCGACAGGGTACGAGCAGTACTTC. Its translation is CASSQEGRATGYEQYF.

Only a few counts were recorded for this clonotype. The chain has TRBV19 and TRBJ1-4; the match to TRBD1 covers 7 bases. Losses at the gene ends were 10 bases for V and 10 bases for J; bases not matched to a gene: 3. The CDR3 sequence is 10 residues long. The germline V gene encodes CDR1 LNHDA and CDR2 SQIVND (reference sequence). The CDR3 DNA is TGTGCCACCGAGGGGGCAAAACTGTTTTTT. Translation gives CATEGAKLFF.

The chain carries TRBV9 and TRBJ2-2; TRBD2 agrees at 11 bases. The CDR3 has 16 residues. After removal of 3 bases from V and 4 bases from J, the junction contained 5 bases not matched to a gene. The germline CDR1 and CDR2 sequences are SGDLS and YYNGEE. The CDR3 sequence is CASSAGTSGTTGELFF. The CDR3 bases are TGTGCCAGCAGCGCCGGGACTAGCGGAACCACCGGGGAGCTGTTTTTT.

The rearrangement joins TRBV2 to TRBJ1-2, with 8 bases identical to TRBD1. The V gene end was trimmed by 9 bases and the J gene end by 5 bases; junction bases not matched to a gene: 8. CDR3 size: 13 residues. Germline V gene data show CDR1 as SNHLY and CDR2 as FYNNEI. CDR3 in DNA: TGTGCCAGTGAGCGGACAGGGTCTTATGGCTACACCTTC. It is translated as CASERTGSYGYTF.

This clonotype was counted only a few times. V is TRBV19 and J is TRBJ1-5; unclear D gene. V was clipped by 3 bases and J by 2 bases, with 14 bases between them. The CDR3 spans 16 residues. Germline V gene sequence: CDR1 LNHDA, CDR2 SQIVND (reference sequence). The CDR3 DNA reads TGTGCCAGTAGTATTAATCGGGGTAATGGCAATCAGCCCCAGCATTTT. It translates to CASSINRGNGNQPQHF.

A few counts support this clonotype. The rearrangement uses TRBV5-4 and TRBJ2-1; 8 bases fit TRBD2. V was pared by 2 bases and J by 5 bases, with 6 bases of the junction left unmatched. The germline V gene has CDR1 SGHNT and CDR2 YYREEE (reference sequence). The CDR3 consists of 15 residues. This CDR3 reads CASSFNSGVNNEQFF. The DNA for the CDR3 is TGTGCCAGCAGCTTTAATAGCGGGGTGAACAATGAGCAGTTCTTC.

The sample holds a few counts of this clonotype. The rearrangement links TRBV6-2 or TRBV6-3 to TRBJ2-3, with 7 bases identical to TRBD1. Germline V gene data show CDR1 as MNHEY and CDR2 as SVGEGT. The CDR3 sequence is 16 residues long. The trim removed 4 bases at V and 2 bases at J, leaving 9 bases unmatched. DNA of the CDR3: TGTGCCAGCAGTTGGGACAACAGGGGATACACAGATACGCAGTATTTT. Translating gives CASSWDNRGYTDTQYF.